This T cell receptor beta chain was sequenced for a study of T-cell reconstitution after alpha-beta-depleted transplantation in children. Preparation of the TCRbeta library was carried out with unique molecular identifiers. TCRdb reanalysed the PCR reads using MiXCR and keeps one entry per CDR3 protein. The table lists around 490,000 distinct CDR3 sequences, 11% of them singletons. Trimming removed 5 bases from V and 5 bases from J; junction bases left unmatched: 10. The CDR3 runs 16 residues. Germline V gene lookup returns CDR1 SGHTA and CDR2 FQGNSA. V usage is TRBV7-2 and J usage is TRBJ2-7, with 12 positions matching TRBD2. The sequence derives from a female patient aged 2-9 years who had a stem cell transplant for aplastic anemia, so the T cells may come from the graft donor. The source material was PBMCs, mostly from graft donor cells, sampled 180 days after TCRalphabeta/CD19-depleted stem cell transplant. The CDR3, as DNA: TGTGCCAGCAGCCCAACAGCTAGCGGGAGGGCCCACGAGCAGTACGTC. It yields the protein CASSPTASGRAHEQYV.